This T cell receptor beta chain was documented in a study of T cells after yellow fever vaccination. Overall study context: Each low-cell-number fraction was prepared by means of SMART-Seq v4 Ultra Low Input. Study conclusions and caveats: Although most clonotypes did not, a small share appeared in both CD4 and CD8 compartments. Most clones from primary vaccination resurfaced after the booster (96% CD4, approximately 88% CD8).

The sample holds many counts of this clonotype. Its antigen is still unknown. In TCRdb, the 5' RACE reads were re-called with MiXCR into one record per CDR3 protein. Of about 340,000 distinct CDR3 sequences listed, 8.7% were seen once; the top ten hold over 15%. Specimen: PBMCs, collected on the day of the first yellow fever vaccination. This clonotype was sampled from a man aged 18 to 30 who received the YFV17D yellow fever vaccine.

DNA of the CDR3: TGTGCCAGCAGCTTATCCTCAGCGGGGGTGAATACGCAGTATTTT. Translation: CASSLSSAGVNTQYF. The rearrangement joins TRBV7-2 to TRBJ2-3; 8 positions agree with TRBD2. J lost 7 bases, V lost 2 bases, and 8 bases had no gene match. In germline, CDR1 is SGHTA, CDR2 FQGNSA. This CDR3 is built from 15 residues.